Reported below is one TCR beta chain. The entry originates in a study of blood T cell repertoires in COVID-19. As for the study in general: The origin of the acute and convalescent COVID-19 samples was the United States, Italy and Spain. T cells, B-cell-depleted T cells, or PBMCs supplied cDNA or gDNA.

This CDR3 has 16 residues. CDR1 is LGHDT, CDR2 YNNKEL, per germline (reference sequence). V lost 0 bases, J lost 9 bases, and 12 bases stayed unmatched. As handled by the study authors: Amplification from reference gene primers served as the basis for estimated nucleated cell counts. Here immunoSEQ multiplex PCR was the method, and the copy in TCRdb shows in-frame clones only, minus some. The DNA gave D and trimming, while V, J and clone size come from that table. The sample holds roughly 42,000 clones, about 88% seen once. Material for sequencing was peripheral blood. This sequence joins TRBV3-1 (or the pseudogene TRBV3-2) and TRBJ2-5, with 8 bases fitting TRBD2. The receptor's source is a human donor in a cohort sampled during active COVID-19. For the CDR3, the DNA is TGTGCCAGCAGCCAAGATTTCAGGCTAGCGGGCGCGGCCCAGTACTTC. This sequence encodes CASSQDFRLAGAAQYF.